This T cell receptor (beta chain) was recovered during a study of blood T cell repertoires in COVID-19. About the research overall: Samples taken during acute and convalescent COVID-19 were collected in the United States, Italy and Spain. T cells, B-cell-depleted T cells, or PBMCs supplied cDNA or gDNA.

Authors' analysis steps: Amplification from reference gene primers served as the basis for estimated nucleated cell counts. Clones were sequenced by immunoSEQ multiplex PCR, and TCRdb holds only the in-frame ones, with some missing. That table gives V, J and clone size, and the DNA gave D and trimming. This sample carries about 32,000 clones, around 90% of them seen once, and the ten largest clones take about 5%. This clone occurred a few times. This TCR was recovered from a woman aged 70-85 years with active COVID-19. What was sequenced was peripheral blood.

The CDR3 nucleotides read TGTGCCAGCAGCTTGGGGGAGGGGCAGCCCCAGCATTTT. Translation gives CASSLGEGQPQHF. The chain employs TRBV5-6 and TRBJ1-5, with D maybe TRBD1 (5 bases). The CDR3 is 13 amino acids. Germline V CDR1 and CDR2: SGHDT, YYEEEE. The V and J ends lost 0 bases and 7 bases respectively, with 8 bases between them.